A single T cell receptor beta chain is shown here with its context. Its antigen remains unknown. This could be a read error, since a much larger clone is one nucleotide away. This sample is part of a study of response to subunit inactivated influenza vaccine. CDR3 size: 16 residues. J lost 8 bases, V lost 5 bases, and 14 bases had no gene match. Study-level points and caveats: A suggestion made by the authors is that each seasonal influenza vaccination recruits few new T cells.

TCRdb independently ran MiXCR on the RT-PCR reads; one entry per CDR3 protein. The repertoire holds 550,000 to 650,000 distinct CDR3 sequences, with over 9.5% as singletons. This specimen consisted of PBMCs from blood, obtained on the day of vaccination. The sequence was collected from a man aged 50 to 59 who received an inactivated influenza vaccine. The V and J genes are TRBV12-3 or TRBV12-4 and TRBJ2-1; 8 positions match TRBD2. DNA of the CDR3: TGTGCCAGCAGTCCCGAGCGGGGGAGGGGCGCTGATGAGCAGTTCTTC. Its translation is CASSPERGRGADEQFF.